The rows below give T cell receptor beta chains drawn from one sample of a study of Ad26.COV2.S vaccination and SARS-CoV-2 variants. Sequenced by immunoSEQ multiplex PCR; TCRdb stores in-frame clones only, minus some. Here the sample spans about 680,000 clones, roughly nine tenths being singletons. Source: peripheral blood, taken in a trial of Ad26.COV2.S vaccine versus placebo. The source is a person between 18 and 65 years old who received the Ad26.COV2.S COVID-19 vaccine or a placebo. Each CDR3 is given with its conserved first and last residue. D genes are given only for firm matches. Some rows mark clone size as missing; the rest say once, few, many or name a class of expanded clone.

length	V	size	D	J	DNA	CDR3
15	TRBV18	.	.	TRBJ2-5	TGTGCCAGCTCACGGCCGCCAGGGGACCAAGAGACCCAGTACTTC	CASSRPPGDQETQYF
16	TRBV9	.	.	TRBJ2-3	TGTGCCAGCAGCGTAGCTAGGGGACCGGCCACAGATACGCAGTATTTT	CASSVARGPATDTQYF
14	TRBV5-1	.	.	TRBJ1-1	TGCGCCAGCAGCCCGCCGACAGTTAACACTGAAGCTTTCTTT	CASSPPTVNTEAFF
15	TRBV5-1	.	TRBD1	TRBJ2-5	TGCGCCAGCAGCTTGGACAGGGGTCTCCAAGAGACCCAGTACTTC	CASSLDRGLQETQYF
16	TRBV7-9	.	.	TRBJ2-3	TGTGCCAGCAGCGCCCCGCCGGGCAGGAGCACAGATACGCAGTATTTT	CASSAPPGRSTDTQYF
13	TRBV9	.	.	TRBJ1-4	TGTGCCAGCAGCGTAGATCCGGAAGAAAAACTGTTTTTT	CASSVDPEEKLFF
16	TRBV5-1	.	TRBD1	TRBJ2-3	TGCGCCAGCACGGACAGGGAGTCCCCTCCCACAGATACGCAGTATTTT	CASTDRESPPTDTQYF
15	TRBV7-2	.	TRBD2	TRBJ2-1	TGTGCCAGCAGCTTAATAGCGGGGGGGTACAATGAGCAGTTCTTC	CASSLIAGGYNEQFF
12	TRBV5-6	.	.	TRBJ2-5	TGTGCCAGCAGCCCGGACGGATCGGCCCAGTACTTC	CASSPDGSAQYF
16	TRBV18	.	TRBD2	TRBJ2-5	TGTGCCAGCTCACCACAGCGGGGGGCCGTCCAAGAGACCCAGTACTTC	CASSPQRGAVQETQYF
16	TRBV27	.	TRBD1	TRBJ2-4	TGTGCCAGCAGTCCCACCGGGACAGGCCCCAAAAACATTCAGTACTTC	CASSPTGTGPKNIQYF
13	TRBV7-2	.	TRBD2	TRBJ2-7	TGTGCCAGCAGCTCTAGCGGGGACTACGAGCAGTACTTC	CASSSSGDYEQYF
19	TRBV3-1/TRBV3-2	once	.	TRBJ2-6	TGTGCCAGCAGCCAAGATCGAGGGGTGGTGGGCTCTGGGGCCAACGTCCTGACTTTC	CASSQDRGVVGSGANVLTF
14	TRBV19	.	.	TRBJ1-2	TGTGCCAGTAGGGATCCAGGGGTATTGTCTGGCTACACCTTC	CASRDPGVLSGYTF
11	TRBV6-5	.	.	TRBJ1-1	TGTGCCAGCAACAGCGGCACTGAAGCTTTCTTT	CASNSGTEAFF
12	TRBV3-1/TRBV3-2	.	.	TRBJ2-3	TGTGCCAGCAGCCCAACTATGGATACGCAGTATTTT	CASSPTMDTQYF
14	TRBV3-1/TRBV3-2	.	.	TRBJ1-5	TGTGCCAGCAGCCAAGATTTACGATTCCGGCCCCAGCATTTT	CASSQDLRFRPQHF
16	TRBV10-1	.	TRBD2	TRBJ2-3	TGCGCCACGTCCCCGGGACTAGCGGGAGATACAGATACGCAGTATTTT	CATSPGLAGDTDTQYF
15	TRBV11-2	.	TRBD1	TRBJ2-7	TGTGCCAGCAGCTCGAGTGGGGACAGGGCCTACGAGCAGTACTTC	CASSSSGDRAYEQYF
14	TRBV6-1	.	TRBD2	TRBJ2-1	TGTGCCAGCAGCCAGCTAGCGGGGGTTGTTGAGCAGTTCTTC	CASSQLAGVVEQFF
15	TRBV19	once	.	TRBJ1-4	TGTGCCAGTAGTATGGGCCCAGGGGTTTACGAAAAACTGTTTTTT	CASSMGPGVYEKLFF
15	TRBV6-5	few	TRBD1	TRBJ2-2	TGTGCCAGCAGTCAACGACAGGGAAGGACCGGGGAGCTGTTTTTT	CASSQRQGRTGELFF
16	TRBV3-1/TRBV3-2	.	.	TRBJ1-5	TGTGCCAGCAGCCAAGAGTTTGGGGCGGTCAATCAGCCCCAGCATTTT	CASSQEFGAVNQPQHF
15	TRBV6-5	.	.	TRBJ2-7	TGTGCCAGCAGGTACAGGGATTCGGGTGGCTACGAGCAGTACTTC	CASRYRDSGGYEQYF
13	TRBV6-5	.	.	TRBJ1-2	TGTGCCAGCAGCGGGTTGGGGATCTATGGCTACACCTTC	CASSGLGIYGYTF
16	TRBV6-6	.	.	TRBJ1-5	TGTGCCAGCAGTTCCTTAAATGCGGGGTCAAGGCAGCCCCAGCATTTT	CASSSLNAGSRQPQHF
15	TRBV27	.	.	TRBJ2-7	TGTGCCAGCAGTTTATCGATTACGGGATCCTACGAGCAGTACTTC	CASSLSITGSYEQYF
14	TRBV19	once	.	TRBJ1-2	TGTGCCAGTAGTATATCTGGCAGCACCTCTCTCTACACCTTC	CASSISGSTSLYTF
14	TRBV2	once	.	TRBJ2-3	TGTGCCAGCAGTGACTGGCAAAGCACAGATACGCAGTATTTT	CASSDWQSTDTQYF
13	TRBV6-1	.	.	TRBJ2-1	TGTGCCAGCAGTGAGCTAGACAACAATGAGCAGTTCTTC	CASSELDNNEQFF
15	TRBV29-1	.	TRBD2	TRBJ2-3	TGCAGCGTTGCCTCACTAGCGGGGGTCACAGATACGCAGTATTTT	CSVASLAGVTDTQYF
12	TRBV27	few	.	TRBJ2-7	TGTGCCAGCAGTTCCTTCGGCAACGAGCAGTACTTC	CASSSFGNEQYF
13	TRBV21-1	.	.	TRBJ1-2	TGTGCCAGCAGCCCCCGGGACATCTATGGCTACACCTTC	CASSPRDIYGYTF
12	TRBV30	.	.	TRBJ1-2	TGTGCCGGGAAAGGGAGAGCCTATGGCTACACCTTC	CAGKGRAYGYTF
14	TRBV7-8	.	.	TRBJ1-3	TGTGCCAGCAGCCAAACGGGGGGGGGAAACACCATATATTTT	CASSQTGGGNTIYF
15	TRBV29-1	.	TRBD1	TRBJ1-5	TGCAGCGTTGAAGGGGACAGGTTTATAGGGCAGCCCCAGCATTTT	CSVEGDRFIGQPQHF
15	TRBV18	few	TRBD1	TRBJ1-5	TGTGCCAGCTCACCTCACAGGGGAGGCAATCAGCCCCAGCATTTT	CASSPHRGGNQPQHF
14	TRBV3-1/TRBV3-2	.	TRBD1	TRBJ1-6	TGTGCCAGCAGCCAAGTAGGCCCGACAGGGCCCCTCCACTTT	CASSQVGPTGPLHF
15	TRBV6-5	.	.	TRBJ2-1	TGTGCCAGCGCCCGGGGAAGGGGCTCCTACAATGAGCAGTTCTTC	CASARGRGSYNEQFF
17	TRBV24-1	.	TRBD2	TRBJ2-1	TGTGCCACCAGTGATTCTCCAGCGGGAGCCCCCCACAATGAGCAGTTCTTC	CATSDSPAGAPHNEQFF
16	TRBV5-4	.	TRBD1	TRBJ1-1	TGTGCCAGCAGCCCGACAGGGGAGATCAAGGGCACTGAAGCTTTCTTT	CASSPTGEIKGTEAFF
11	TRBV7-2	.	.	TRBJ2-7	TGTGCCAGCAGCGGGGGAACCGAGCAGTACTTC	CASSGGTEQYF
13	TRBV19	.	.	TRBJ2-5	TGTGCCAGTAGTCGCCAGGGGATCGAGACCCAGTACTTC	CASSRQGIETQYF
15	TRBV18	.	.	TRBJ2-7	TGTGCCAGCTCACCGCTTGCGAGTAGGGGCTACGAGCAGTACTTC	CASSPLASRGYEQYF
13	TRBV5-6	.	.	TRBJ2-5	TGTGCCAGCAGCTTAGGGGAATATGGTACCCAGTACTTC	CASSLGEYGTQYF
14	TRBV10-2	.	.	TRBJ2-6	TGCGCCAGCAGCCCAGAATCTGGGGCCAACGTCCTGACTTTC	CASSPESGANVLTF
16	TRBV6-5	once	TRBD2	TRBJ2-7	TGTGCCAGCAGTTACTCGAACCTAGCGGGAGGGCCCGAGCAGTACTTC	CASSYSNLAGGPEQYF
16	TRBV7-9	.	.	TRBJ2-3	TGTGCCAGCAGCTTAGCCCCCCCAGGGAGCACAGATACGCAGTATTTT	CASSLAPPGSTDTQYF
14	TRBV9	.	.	TRBJ1-1	TGTGCCAGCAGCGCCAGTAACCTGGACACTGAAGCTTTCTTT	CASSASNLDTEAFF
14	TRBV6-6	.	.	TRBJ1-5	TGTGCCAGCAGTTCGCCAGGGGTTCATCAGCCCCAGCATTTT	CASSSPGVHQPQHF
14	TRBV4-3	.	.	TRBJ1-2	TGCGCCAGCAGCGTCGCGGGGGGCAACGGGGGCTACACCTTC	CASSVAGGNGGYTF
13	TRBV6-5	.	.	TRBJ1-6	TGTGCCAGCAGTTTTGGGGGAGGATCACCCCTCCACTTT	CASSFGGGSPLHF
12	TRBV5-6	many	.	TRBJ2-3	TGTGCCAGCAGCTCTACAGCGAATACGCAGTATTTT	CASSSTANTQYF